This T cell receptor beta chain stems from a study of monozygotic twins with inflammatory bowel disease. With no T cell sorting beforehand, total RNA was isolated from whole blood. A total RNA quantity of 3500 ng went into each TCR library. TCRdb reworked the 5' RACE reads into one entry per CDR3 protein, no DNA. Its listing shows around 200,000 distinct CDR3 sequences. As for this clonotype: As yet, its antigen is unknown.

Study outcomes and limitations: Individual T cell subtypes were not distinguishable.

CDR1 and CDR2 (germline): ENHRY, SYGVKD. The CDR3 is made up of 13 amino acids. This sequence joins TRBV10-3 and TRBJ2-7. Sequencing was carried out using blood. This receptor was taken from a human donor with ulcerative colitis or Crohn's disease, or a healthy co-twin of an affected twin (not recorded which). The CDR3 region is CAIREDGAYEQYF.